This T cell receptor beta chain was recorded in a study of PD-L1 blockade in urothelial cancer. Stated time point: pretreatment peripheral blood. Some clones are missing from TCRdb's copy, which holds only in-frame ones; the method was immunoSEQ multiplex PCR. The sample has fewer than 60,000 clones, roughly 85% seen once. This clone was counted only a few times. This clonotype was sampled from a man in his sixties or seventies with urothelial cancer. The sample in question was PBMCs, obtained around atezolizumab (anti-PD-L1) treatment.

CDR3 nucleotide sequence: TGTGCCAGCAGCCAAGGTTGGACAGGTAACAATCAGCCCCAGCATTTT. Its translation is CASSQGWTGNNQPQHF. The chain combines TRBV16 with TRBJ1-5, with TRBD1 matching 7 bases. The germline gives CDR1 KGHSY, CDR2 FQNENV. The CDR3 spans 16 residues. J gave up 3 bases and V 2 bases, and 7 bases lay outside the gene matches.